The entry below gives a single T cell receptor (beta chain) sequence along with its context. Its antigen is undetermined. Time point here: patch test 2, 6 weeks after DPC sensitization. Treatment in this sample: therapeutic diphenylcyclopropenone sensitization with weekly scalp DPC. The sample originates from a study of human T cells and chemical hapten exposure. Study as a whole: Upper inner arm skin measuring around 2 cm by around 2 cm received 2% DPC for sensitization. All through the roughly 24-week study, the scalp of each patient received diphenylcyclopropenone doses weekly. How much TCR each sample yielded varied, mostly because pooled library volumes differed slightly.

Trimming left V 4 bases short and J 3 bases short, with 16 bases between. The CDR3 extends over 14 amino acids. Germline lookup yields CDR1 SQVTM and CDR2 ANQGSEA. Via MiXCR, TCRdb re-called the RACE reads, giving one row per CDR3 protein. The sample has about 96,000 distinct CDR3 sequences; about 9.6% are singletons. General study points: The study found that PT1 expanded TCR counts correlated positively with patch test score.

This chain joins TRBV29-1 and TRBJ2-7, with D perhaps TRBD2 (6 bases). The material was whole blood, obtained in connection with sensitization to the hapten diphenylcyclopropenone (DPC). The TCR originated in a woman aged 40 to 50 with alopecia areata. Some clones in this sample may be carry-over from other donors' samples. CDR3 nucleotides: TGCAGCGTTGCCCTAACGGGAGCCTTCTACGAGCAGTACTTC. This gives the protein CSVALTGAFYEQYF.